Below are 15 T cell receptor beta chains sequenced from a single sample in a study of tissue T cells after allogeneic stem cell transplantation. TCRdb's copy holds only in-frame clones and misses some; the assay was immunoSEQ multiplex PCR. Altogether tens of thousands of clones are present, more than 90% being singletons, with the ten largest covering about 3.8%. The specimen was blood, collected before transplantation. These receptors originate from a woman aged 40-75 years who later had graft-versus-host disease after an allogeneic stem cell transplant.

V gene TRBV12-5 combines with J gene TRBJ2-3, with TRBD2 matching 10 bases. In germline, CDR1 is LGHNT, CDR2 FRNRAP. With V trimmed by 3 bases and J by 3 bases, 12 bases remained unmatched. This CDR3 has 18 amino acids. The CDR3 nucleotides read TGTGCTAGTGGTTTTGCACGCTCAAGCGGGAGGGATACAGATACGCAGTATTTT. Protein product: CASGFARSSGRDTDTQYF.

The genes are TRBV2 and TRBJ1-3; no firm D call. Between the trimmed V and J ends, which lost 5 bases and 4 bases, there was a span of 12 bases. From germline, CDR1 is SNHLY and CDR2 FYNNEI. The CDR3 runs 14 residues. The CDR3 DNA sequence: TGTGCCAGCAGTATCTCTCATCAGGGAAACACCATATATTTT. Its translation: CASSISHQGNTIYF.

The V call is TRBV6-2 or TRBV6-3, the J call TRBJ1-1, with 8 bases fitting TRBD1. This CDR3 has 14 amino acids. V gave up 5 bases and J gave up 1 base; unmatched junction bases: 3. CDR1 and CDR2 from the germline V gene are MNHEY and SVGEGT. The CDR3 spells CASSIQGGNTEAFF. In DNA, the CDR3 is TGTGCCAGCAGTATACAGGGGGGGAACACTGAAGCTTTCTTT.

The chain employs TRBV7-3 and TRBJ2-3; no definite D call. The V end lost 3 bases, the J end lost 0 bases, and 10 bases lay between the germline ends. The CDR3 sequence is 15 residues long. The germline gives CDR1 SGHTA, CDR2 FQGTGA. The DNA for the CDR3 is TGTGCCAGCAGCTTTGGGCAGTCTAGCACAGATACGCAGTATTTT. This codes for CASSFGQSSTDTQYF.

V is TRBV6-2 or TRBV6-3 and J is TRBJ1-1, with 7 bases identical to TRBD1. The CDR3 runs 17 residues. The ends lost 4 bases at V and 0 bases at J; junction bases unmatched: 11. The germline gives CDR1 MNHEY, CDR2 SVGEGT. CDR3: CASSSRGRGGMNTEAFF. The DNA of the CDR3 is TGTGCCAGCAGTTCGAGGGGGCGCGGGGGAATGAACACTGAAGCTTTCTTT.

The rearrangement uses TRBV28 and TRBJ2-6; D unclear. CDR3 length: 14 residues. Germline assignment: CDR1 MDHEN and CDR2 SYDVKM. V lost 6 bases, J lost 0 bases, and 6 bases lay in between. CDR3 DNA sequence: TGTGCCAGCAGCTCGAGCTCTGGGGCCAACGTCCTGACTTTC. It specifies CASSSSSGANVLTF.

The CDR3 reads CASSLTPGSYEQYF. CDR3 in DNA: TGTGCCAGCAGCTTAACGCCCGGGAGTTACGAGCAGTACTTC. The J gene is TRBJ2-7, the V gene TRBV7-3; the D gene is possibly TRBD2 (6 bases). This CDR3 has 14 residues. V lost 0 bases to trimming and J lost 4 bases, with 10 bases between them. Per the germline V gene, CDR1 is SGHTA and CDR2 is FQGTGA.

The chain combines TRBV24-1 with TRBJ2-4; D unclear. This CDR3 comprises 20 residues. The germline gives CDR1 KGHDR, CDR2 SFDVKD. V dropped 6 bases and J dropped 1 base, with 27 bases sitting between them. As DNA, the CDR3 is TGTGCCACCAGTAGTACGGACCGAAAATCCACCCCCGGCGCCAAAAACATTCAGTACTTC. Its protein is CATSSTDRKSTPGAKNIQYF.

This sequence joins TRBV19 and TRBJ1-2; TRBD1 matches at 8 bases. The ends lost 5 bases at V and 6 bases at J; junction bases unmatched: 8. From germline, CDR1 is LNHDA and CDR2 SQIVND (reference sequence). CDR3 length equals 14 residues. In nucleotides, the CDR3 is TGTGCCAGTAGTCTTGACAGGGGCATCGATGGCTACACCTTC. As protein: CASSLDRGIDGYTF.

The rearrangement uses TRBV2 and TRBJ2-1, with a weak D call TRBD2 (6 bases). Germline V gives CDR1 SNHLY, CDR2 FYNNEI. CDR3 length equals 13 residues. V dropped 10 bases and J dropped 0 bases, with 10 bases sitting between them. The CDR3 region has the DNA TGTGCCAATCGGGAGAACTCCTACAATGAGCAGTTCTTC. This encodes CANRENSYNEQFF. Complete variable domain (other parts from reference TRBV2 and TRBJ2-1): EPEVTQTPSHQVTQMGQEVILRCVPISNHLYFYWYRQILGQKVEFLVSFYNNEISEKSEIFDDQFSVERPDGSNFTLKIRSTKLEDSAMYFCANRENSYNEQFFGPGTRLTVL.

V usage is TRBV20-1 and J usage is TRBJ2-1; 8 bases match TRBD2. The CDR3 contains 18 residues. Per germline, CDR1 DFQATT and CDR2 SNEGSKA (reference sequence). V gave up 3 bases and J gave up 3 bases; unmatched junction bases: 16. CDR3 in DNA: TGCAGTGCTAGTTCGAGCGGGAGCGAAACCCAAAGCTACAATGAGCAGTTCTTC. Translated: CSASSSGSETQSYNEQFF.

This clone was seen just once. The rearrangement uses TRBV11-3 and TRBJ2-1, with 9 bases aligning to TRBD2. The CDR3 loop spans 17 amino acids. CDR1 and CDR2 (germline): SGHNT, YENEEA. V lost 6 bases to trimming and J lost 4 bases; unmatched junction nucleotides: 13. In nucleotides, the CDR3 is TGTGCCAGCAGTCCAAGCGGGGGACTAGCCCCTTACAATGAGCAGTTCTTC. Translated: CASSPSGGLAPYNEQFF.

This clone was counted a single time. V and J are TRBV7-6 and TRBJ2-3; TRBD2 agrees at 9 bases. With V trimmed by 2 bases and J by 2 bases, 2 bases remained unmatched. Germline V lookup: CDR1 SGHVS, CDR2 FNYEAQ. The CDR3 length is 15 residues. The CDR3: CASSLLAGHTDTQYF. The CDR3 region has the DNA TGTGCCAGCAGCTTACTAGCGGGGCACACAGATACGCAGTATTTT.

This clone occurred a few times. The rearrangement joins TRBV2 to TRBJ1-6, with TRBD1 matching 10 bases. This CDR3 is built from 15 residues. Per germline, CDR1 SNHLY and CDR2 FYNNEI. V was pared by 5 bases and J by 8 bases, with 6 bases of the junction left unmatched. CDR3 loop: CASSLTGTGDSPLHF. CDR3 in DNA: TGTGCCAGCAGTCTGACCGGGACAGGGGATTCACCCCTCCACTTT. The full variable domain, with the rest looked up from reference TRBV2 and TRBJ1-6, is EPEVTQTPSHQVTQMGQEVILRCVPISNHLYFYWYRQILGQKVEFLVSFYNNEISEKSEIFDDQFSVERPDGSNFTLKIRSTKLEDSAMYFCASSLTGTGDSPLHFGNGTRLTVT.

The chain combines TRBV7-2 with TRBJ1-2; D gene uncertain. The CDR3 is 16 amino acids. V lost 7 bases to trimming and J lost 4 bases, with 22 bases between them. Germline V gene lookup returns CDR1 SGHTA and CDR2 FQGNSA. The CDR3 loop is CASTLTPGVGGYGYTF. Here the CDR3 DNA reads TGTGCCAGCACCCTAACCCCCGGGGTTGGTGGCTATGGCTACACCTTC.